Presented here are 32 T cell receptor beta chains from one specimen sequenced in a study of metastatic and nonmetastatic thyroid tumors (dated by TCRdb to about 2020). No treatment had been received by any patient before thyroid surgery. Library method: PCR. The sequencer was an Illumina HiSeq 4000. The public reads were run again by TCRdb, first through fastp at Q25 and then through MiXCR, and only productive beta chains were kept. Within this sample are about 35,000 clones, with approximately 30% of them counted one time only. The top ten constitute less than 9% of the sample. Sequenced material: blood. The receptors derive from a female donor with papillary thyroid cancer or a benign thyroid nodule (not recorded which). Some clones in this sample may be carry-over from other donors' samples.

Many counts were recorded for this clone. The rearrangement links TRBV11-3 to TRBJ1-1; no firm D call. CDR3 length equals 13 residues. Trimming removed 2 bases at V and 5 bases at J, with 9 bases between. CDR1 and CDR2 (germline): SGHNT, YENEEA. The DNA of the CDR3 is TGTGCCAGCAGCTTAATTGAAGGAACTGAAGCTTTCTTT. This sequence encodes CASSLIEGTEAFF. Using reference TRBV11-3 and TRBJ1-1 for the parts outside the CDR3, the full variable domain is EAGVVQSPRYKIIEKKQPVAFWCNPISGHNTLYWYLQNLGQGPELLIRYENEEAVDDSQLPKDRFSAERLKGVDSTLKIQPAELGDSAVYLCASSLIEGTEAFFGQGTRLTVV.

V gene TRBV4-2 combines with J gene TRBJ1-6, with TRBD1 as a possible D gene (6 bases). Germline CDR1 reads LGHNA; CDR2 reads YNFKEQ. With 0 bases removed from V and 6 bases from J, the gap between germline ends came to 9 bases. The CDR3 is made up of 15 amino acids. CDR3 in amino acids: CASSQEQGPNSPLHF. The CDR3 nucleotides read TGTGCCAGCAGCCAAGAACAGGGACCTAATTCACCCCTCCACTTT.

This clone was observed many times. This chain links TRBV5-1 with TRBJ2-2; D may be TRBD1 (6 bases). In germline, CDR1 is SGHRS, CDR2 YFSETQ. V gave up 0 bases and J gave up 7 bases, with 10 bases separating them. CDR3 length: 14 amino acids. CDR3 in amino acids: CASSLDRGNGELFF. The CDR3 DNA sequence: TGCGCCAGCAGCTTGGATAGGGGGAACGGGGAGCTGTTTTTT.

By share, this clone ranks as medium-sized. In DNA, the CDR3 is TGTGCCAGCAGCTCAGCTAGCGGACCCTACGAGCAGTACTTC. Translating gives CASSSASGPYEQYF. The rearrangement uses TRBV11-2 and TRBJ2-7; TRBD2 matches 7 bases. The CDR3 contains 14 residues. The junction had 5 bases not matched to a gene; V was cut back by 4 bases and J by 2 bases. Germline V gene sequence: CDR1 SGHAT, CDR2 FQNNGV.

This chain uses TRBV4-1 with TRBJ2-7; unclear D gene. The germline V gene has CDR1 MGHRA and CDR2 YSYEKL. Trimming stripped 5 bases from V and 4 bases from J, with 6 bases between. The CDR3 has 11 amino acids. The CDR3 sequence is CASSDEYEQYF. CDR3 sequence (DNA): TGCGCCAGCAGCGATGAATACGAGCAGTACTTC.

Regarding this clone: The CDR3 ends on some other residue instead of the conserved phenylalanine or tryptophan, so this is likely a read error. The chain carries TRBV10-1 and TRBJ1-1, with a weak D call TRBD1 (6 bases). The V and J ends lost 8 bases and 8 bases respectively, with 24 bases between them. Germline assignment: CDR1 WNHNN and CDR2 SYGVQD (reference sequence). This CDR3 contains 15 residues. The CDR3 region is CASPQGLWIETEAFY. In DNA form, the CDR3 reads TGCGCCAGCCCCCAGGGGCTATGGATAGAAACAGAAGCTTTCTAT.

The rearrangement links TRBV11-2 to TRBJ2-1; 8 nucleotides align to TRBD2. This CDR3 comprises 16 residues. Germline V gene sequence: CDR1 SGHAT, CDR2 FQNNGV. V was pared by 0 bases and J by 1 base, with 2 bases of the junction left unmatched. Here the CDR3 DNA reads TGTGCCAGCAGCTTAGAAAGCGGGAGATCCTACAATGAGCAGTTCTTC. This sequence encodes CASSLESGRSYNEQFF.

In this sample, this clone turned up many times. V usage is TRBV24-1 and J usage is TRBJ2-3; 10 nucleotides match TRBD2. Per germline, CDR1 KGHDR and CDR2 SFDVKD. Trimming cost V 4 bases and J 0 bases; bases outside gene matches: 9. The CDR3 sequence is 18 residues long. The CDR3 sequence is CATSDHSGTSDSTDTQYF. The CDR3 DNA follows: TGTGCCACCAGTGACCATTCCGGGACTAGCGATAGCACAGATACGCAGTATTTT.

About this clone itself: The missing conserved phenylalanine or tryptophan at the end of this CDR3 makes a read error likely. The chain recombines TRBV2 with TRBJ1-5; D not certain. The ends were cut back, 5 bases at V and 0 bases at J, with 8 bases in the middle. This CDR3 is 14 amino acids long. Germline V lookup: CDR1 SNHLY, CDR2 FYNNEI. In nucleotides, the CDR3 is TGTGCCAGCAGTTACCCCCCTAGCAATCAGCCCCAGCATGTT. As protein: CASSYPPSNQPQHV.

V gene TRBV27 combines with J gene TRBJ2-7; D is perhaps TRBD1 (6 bases). V lost 7 bases to trimming and J lost 0 bases, with 13 bases between them. From germline, CDR1 is MNHEY and CDR2 SMNVEV (reference sequence). The CDR3 length is 14 residues. CDR3 sequence reads: CASIFTGISYEQYF. The CDR3 bases are TGTGCCAGCATTTTTACAGGGATCTCCTACGAGCAGTACTTC.

This clone has a single count. The chain is built from TRBV4-3 and TRBJ2-7; D may be TRBD2 (5 bases). V shed 0 bases and J shed 6 bases, with 15 bases lying between them. The CDR3 has 15 amino acids. Germline CDR1 reads LGHNA; CDR2 reads YSLEER. DNA for the CDR3: TGCGCCAGCAGCCAAGATCGGACTGTCGTAGCCGAGCAGTACTTC. Its translation is CASSQDRTVVAEQYF.

This clone has a count of ten or more. The J gene is TRBJ2-7, the V gene TRBV9; TRBD2 agrees at 8 bases. The CDR3 runs to 15 residues. V shed 0 bases and J 0 bases; nucleotides not matched to a gene: 2. Germline CDR1 is SGDLS and CDR2 is YYNGEE. CDR3 region: CASSVAGTSSYEQYF. DNA for the CDR3: TGTGCCAGCAGCGTAGCCGGGACTAGCTCCTACGAGCAGTACTTC.

The table lists this clone with many counts. The rearrangement links TRBV9 to TRBJ2-3; possible D gene TRBD1, 6 bases. Trimming took off 0 bases at V and 1 base at J, with 9 bases between the two ends. The length of the CDR3 is 15 residues. Germline CDR1 reads SGDLS; CDR2 reads YYNGEE. The CDR3 loop reads CASSVARGGTDTQYF. CDR3 DNA sequence: TGTGCCAGCAGCGTAGCCAGGGGAGGCACAGATACGCAGTATTTT.

This chain links TRBV6-1 with TRBJ2-5, with 7 bases matching TRBD2. Trimming removed 11 bases from V and 1 base from J; junction bases left unmatched: 7. The CDR3 runs to 13 residues. The germline V gene encodes CDR1 MNHNS and CDR2 SASEGT. The CDR3 nucleotides read TGTGCCTCCGGGGGGTCGTTCCAAGAGACCCAGTACTTC. Protein: CASGGSFQETQYF.

This clone appeared many times. This chain connects TRBV30 to TRBJ2-1; TRBD2 agrees at 12 bases. The CDR3 is 16 amino acids. The V gene end was trimmed by 2 bases and the J gene end by 8 bases; junction bases not matched to a gene: 10. Germline V gene sequence: CDR1 GTSNPN, CDR2 SVGIG (reference sequence). This CDR3 reads CAWSPMTSGSRDEQFF. The CDR3 nucleotides are TGTGCCTGGAGTCCAATGACTAGCGGGAGTAGAGATGAGCAGTTCTTC.

The gene calls are TRBV27 and TRBJ1-1; no reliable D call. CDR3 length: 14 amino acids. Looked up from germline, CDR1 is MNHEY and CDR2 is SMNVEV (reference sequence). V was pared by 7 bases and J by 1 base, with 13 bases between. The CDR3 loop is CASTSDLQNTEAFF. The CDR3 region has the DNA TGTGCCAGCACCTCTGACCTTCAGAACACTGAAGCTTTCTTT.

This clone came up a few times. The rearrangement joins TRBV29-1 to TRBJ2-1; maybe TRBD2 (6 bases). With 4 bases removed from V and 3 bases from J, the gap between germline ends came to 13 bases. Germline assignment: CDR1 SQVTM and CDR2 ANQGSEA. This CDR3 comprises 14 residues. The CDR3 DNA follows: TGCAGCGTTGTGGGGACTGAAAACTACAATGAGCAGTTCTTC. Its translation is CSVVGTENYNEQFF.

Comment on this clone: This sequence may be a read error, since a much larger clone differs from it by one base. Different DNA sequences within this sample yield the same CDR3. The chain uses TRBV28 and TRBJ2-6, with D possibly TRBD1 on 7 matching bases. Per the germline V gene, CDR1 is MDHEN and CDR2 is SYDVKM. This CDR3 contains 16 residues. The CDR3 reads CASSFAGGGGANVLTF. DNA of the CDR3: TGCGCCAGCAGTTTCGCAGGGGGAGGTGGGGCCAACGTCCTGACTTTC. Full variable domain (rest looked up from reference TRBV28 and TRBJ2-6): DVKVTQSSRYLVKRTGEKVFLECVQDMDHENMFWYRQDPGLGLRLIYFSYDVKMKEKGDIPEGYSVSREKKERFSLILESASTNQTSMYLCASSFAGGGGANVLTFGAGSRLTVL.

Of note for this clone: Different DNA sequences within this sample yield the same CDR3. The rearrangement uses TRBV7-9 and TRBJ2-7, with 9 positions matching TRBD1. Unmatched junction bases numbered 2, after V lost 5 bases and J lost 0 bases. Germline CDR1 is SEHNR and CDR2 is FQNEAQ (reference sequence). The CDR3 is 14 residues long. In DNA form, the CDR3 reads TGTGCCAGCAGCCCGGACAGGGGCTCCTACGAGCAGTACTTC. Translation gives CASSPDRGSYEQYF.

This clone was picked up a small number of times. This sequence joins TRBV20-1 and TRBJ1-1, with 7 bases lining up with TRBD1. The germline gives CDR1 DFQATT, CDR2 SNEGSKA (reference sequence). The CDR3 has 15 residues. V shed 7 bases, J shed 5 bases, and the junction held 16 bases outside the gene matches. CDR3 sequence: CSVPSVAGGGTEAFF. The DNA for the CDR3 is TGCAGTGTTCCTTCGGTGGCAGGGGGTGGAACTGAAGCTTTCTTT.

This clone was observed at least ten times. The gene calls are TRBV19 and TRBJ1-4; the D is unclear. V was shortened by 5 bases and J by 2 bases, with 12 bases between the two germline ends. In germline, CDR1 is LNHDA, CDR2 SQIVND (reference sequence). The CDR3 extends over 15 amino acids. CDR3 nucleotide sequence: TGTGCCAGTAGTTCCCGACTGGGTACTAATGAAAAACTGTTTTTT. Its protein is CASSSRLGTNEKLFF.

This clone showed up many times. The CDR3 region has the DNA TGTGCCAGCAGCGTAGAGGGGGCGGGGGGCCCGGTTTCCGGGGAGCTGTTTTTT. It yields the protein CASSVEGAGGPVSGELFF. The J gene is TRBJ2-2, the V gene TRBV9; a possible D gene is TRBD2 (8 bases). CDR1 and CDR2 (germline): SGDLS, YYNGEE. This CDR3 contains 18 residues. V lost 0 bases and J 6 bases, leaving 21 bases between the germline ends.

This clone came up many times. The chain uses TRBV7-9 and TRBJ2-7; D is ambiguous. CDR3 length: 11 residues. V was clipped by 3 bases and J by 5 bases, with 5 bases between them. From germline, CDR1 is SEHNR and CDR2 FQNEAQ (reference sequence). The CDR3 region is CASSFSDEQYF. CDR3 coding DNA: TGTGCCAGCAGCTTTTCGGACGAGCAGTACTTC.

This clone was counted between two and nine times. This sequence joins TRBV6-1 and TRBJ2-7, with D perhaps matching TRBD1 (6 bases). Trimming removed 7 bases from V and 4 bases from J, with 14 bases in between. The CDR3 runs to 13 residues. The germline gives CDR1 MNHNS, CDR2 SASEGT. CDR3 loop: CASTRFTGYEQYF. The CDR3 bases are TGTGCCAGCACTCGCTTTACAGGGTACGAGCAGTACTTC.

This clone was seen ten or more times. The rearrangement links TRBV24-1 to TRBJ2-5, with 8 positions matching TRBD1. CDR1 and CDR2 from the germline V gene are KGHDR and SFDVKD. V dropped 1 base and J dropped 3; count of bases not matched to a gene: 3. The CDR3 has 15 residues. CDR3 loop: CATSDLTGGKETQYF. The CDR3 region has the DNA TGTGCCACCAGTGATTTAACAGGGGGAAAAGAGACCCAGTACTTC.

The V gene is TRBV20-1, the J gene TRBJ2-1; D is ambiguous. The CDR3 has 12 amino acids. V was clipped by 1 base and J by 5 bases, with 6 bases between them. The germline V gene encodes CDR1 DFQATT and CDR2 SNEGSKA (reference sequence). The CDR3 is CSARVGNNEQFF. CDR3 nucleotides: TGCAGTGCTAGAGTGGGGAACAATGAGCAGTTCTTC.

There are many counts of this clone. The chain is built from TRBV30 and TRBJ1-1, with no clear D. V lost 2 bases to trimming and J lost 10 bases, with 17 bases between them. This CDR3 region has 13 residues. CDR1 is GTSNPN, CDR2 SVGIG, per germline (reference sequence). This chain's CDR3 is CAWSFDGNFGAFF. CDR3 nucleotide sequence: TGTGCCTGGAGTTTTGACGGTAATTTTGGAGCTTTCTTT.

J is TRBJ2-2 and V is TRBV30; 7 bases agree with TRBD1. CDR3 length: 15 amino acids. Germline CDR1 and CDR2: GTSNPN and SVGIG (reference sequence). V gave up 1 base and J gave up 3 bases; unmatched junction bases: 5. Here the CDR3 DNA reads TGTGCCTGGAGTGAGTCACAGGGGTACACCGGGGAGCTGTTTTTT. Its protein product is CAWSESQGYTGELFF.

The chain employs TRBV6-2 or TRBV6-3 and TRBJ2-2; D unresolved. The CDR3 runs 12 residues. The V and J ends lost 6 bases and 6 bases respectively, with 8 bases between them. CDR1 and CDR2 (germline): MNHEY, SVGEGT. The CDR3: CASSSRPGELFF. For the CDR3, the DNA is TGTGCCAGCAGCTCCCGTCCCGGGGAGCTGTTTTTT.

This chain uses TRBV20-1 with TRBJ1-2; D ambiguous. The CDR3 consists of 11 residues. Deletions cut 3 bases from V and 6 bases from J, with 8 bases between. The germline V gene encodes CDR1 DFQATT and CDR2 SNEGSKA (reference sequence). CDR3 in amino acids: CSARGTHGYTF. The CDR3 coding sequence is TGCAGTGCTAGGGGTACCCATGGCTACACCTTC.

This clone occurred many times. V usage is TRBV5-6 and J usage is TRBJ2-7, with D possibly being TRBD2 (6 bases). CDR1 is SGHDT and CDR2 is YYEEEE in the germline V gene. Deletions cut 0 bases from V and 2 bases from J, with 18 bases between. The CDR3 sequence is 17 residues long. CDR3 bases: TGTGCCAGCAGCTTGGGCGACCAGGGACTGGGGGCCTACGAGCAGTACTTC. This sequence encodes CASSLGDQGLGAYEQYF.

This chain uses TRBV14 with TRBJ2-7, with 13 bases lining up with TRBD2. Germline CDR1 reads SGHDN; CDR2 reads FVKESK. J lost 6 bases, V lost 4 bases, and 12 bases had no gene match. CDR3 length: 17 amino acids. CDR3 amino acids: CASSLLTSGRLLSEQYF. CDR3 in DNA: TGTGCCAGCAGCCTCTTGACTAGCGGGAGGCTCCTCTCCGAGCAGTACTTC.